This section outlines one T cell receptor beta chain sequence together with its context. There is no known antigen for this receptor. Per-base quality was not reported, and no clone a single base away is much larger than it. The sample comes from a study of shared clonotypes between healthy human individuals (dated by TCRdb to 2019 to 2021). Describing the broader study: A few men and two women, aged 18 to 49 years, made up the cohort. Different laboratories and diverse techniques were used to prepare libraries and sequence TCR repertoires, to increase sequencing depth and limit assay-specific biases. Each donor's leukapheresis produced roughly between roughly 0.85 and 9 billion PBMCs. Blood TCR repertoires of about five healthy adults were deeply sequenced to estimate repertoire size and the extent of clonotype sharing between individuals. The paper as a whole reports these results and caveats: Because the study included a small number of donors, the genetic and exposure-history diversity represented was limited. Sampling was restricted to blood, and TCR repertoires in tissues likely differ from the TCR repertoires found in blood. Based on pairwise subsampling, the degree of clonotype sharing among donors was expected to be affected by sequencing depth.

Healthy HIV-negative adults with no recently reported acute infections or vaccinations were included as donors. Only Caucasian adults living in Nashville, Tennessee, USA were represented among the donors. For unsorted samples, tens of millions of PBMCs were counted and genomic DNA was extracted with the QIAamp DNA Blood Mini kit. After blood collection by leukapheresis, PBMCs were isolated using Ficoll-Histopaque density gradient centrifugation and then cryopreserved in the vapor phase of liquid nitrogen. Using the deep immunoSEQ assay, multiplex PCR amplified TCR CDR3 regions from genomic DNA. Extracted genomic DNA from each cell subset was distributed evenly across all wells of several immunoSEQ 96-well plates, and each plate was treated as a replicate. For unsorted PBMC, each replicate PCR was loaded with 300 ng genomic DNA, equivalent to around 30,000 T cell genomes. Genomic DNA from unsorted PBMC was sequenced over ten immunoSEQ deep assay plates. Purified libraries were quantified with a Qubit 3.0 fluorometer, sized on a Bioanalyzer 2100, and re-quantified with the KAPA Library Quantification kit. Every immunoSEQ 96-well plate was sequenced on a dedicated single-read 150-cycle Illumina NextSeq 550 flow cell. The published analysis was carried out like this. Because the immunoSEQ output held only junctional sequences and lacked quality scores, the filtering could not match the filtering applied to full-length reads. Sequences were annotated with PyIR, a Python wrapper for IgBLAST v1.9, and V/J genes and CDR3 were assigned using IMGT germline references. Reads were filtered out if the reads had weak V/J assignments (E-value above 1e-6), no CDR3, stop codons, out-of-frame junctions, or ambiguous translated residues. A V3J clonotype was defined by an identical inferred V gene, J gene, and CDR3 amino acid sequence. Percentage overlap between repertoires was calculated by dividing the number of shared unique clonotypes by the size of the smaller repertoire. RTK rarefaction, the Chao1 estimator, and Recon v2.1 estimates of unobserved clonotypes were used to assess repertoire richness. TCRdb's version of the immuneACCESS table is confined to in-frame rearrangements and falls short of the full clone set. An unresolved V gene accounts for under half of the shortfall where checked; the remainder is of unknown origin. V, J and clone size are taken as reported in that table, and D and trimming were inferred from the DNA itself. The sample table contains under 600,000 clones; only one count was recorded for around 76% of them. Approximately 12% of the sample comes from the top ten.

The germline V gene yields KGHSH for CDR1 and LQKENI for CDR2. The CDR3 starts with the cysteine, ends with the phenylalanine, and has 15 residues. The only DNA kept is the CDR3, 45 bases in frame from the first base. Here V drops 3 bases and J drops 4 bases, and the junction holds 2 bases not matched to any gene. This clonotype originated in a woman in her forties in good health. Some clones in this sample may be carry-over from other donors' samples. The rearranged chain carries TRBV18 and TRBJ2-2, with 10 junctional bases fitting TRBD2. Sequencing was done on a sample of PBMCs. The CDR3 protein: CASSPLAGATGELFF. The DNA reads TGTGCCAGCTCACCGCTAGCGGGAGCCACCGGGGAGCTGTTTTTT.